These 30 T cell receptor beta chains were all obtained from the same sample, sequenced in a study of human thymus T cells. Here immunoSEQ multiplex PCR was the method, and the copy in TCRdb shows in-frame clones only, minus some. The sample includes 45,000 to 75,000 clones, roughly 94% of them seen just once. Sequencing used blood. Every receptor here comes from a boy under two years old with a congenital heart defect but otherwise immunologically healthy.

Comment on this clone: This same CDR3 is encoded by further DNA sequences in the sample. V and J are TRBV7-9 and TRBJ1-1, with D possibly TRBD1 on 5 matching bases. Germline CDR1 and CDR2: SEHNR and FQNEAQ (reference sequence). CDR3 length: 14 amino acids. Trimming shortened V by 9 bases and J by 7 bases, and 21 bases separated the two germline ends. The CDR3 DNA sequence: TGTGCCAGTAGCCCCCGGGGGGTAAGGGTTGAAGCTTTCTTT. This sequence encodes CASSPRGVRVEAFF.

The chain recombines TRBV5-1 with TRBJ1-6; 7 nucleotides agree with TRBD1. Germline V gene data show CDR1 as SGHRS and CDR2 as YFSETQ. This CDR3 contains 16 residues. The V and J ends lost 1 base and 7 bases, in that order; junction bases with no gene match: 8. CDR3: CASSLNRQGGNSPLHF. CDR3 in DNA: TGCGCCAGCAGCTTGAACAGACAGGGTGGCAATTCACCCCTCCACTTT. The full variable domain, its missing parts supplied by reference TRBV5-1 and TRBJ1-6, is KAGVTQTPRYLIKTRGQQVTLSCSPISGHRSVSWYQQTPGQGLQFLFEYFSETQRNKGNFPGRFSGRQFSNSRSEMNVSTLELGDSALYLCASSLNRQGGNSPLHFGNGTRLTVT.

The rearrangement links TRBV29-1 to TRBJ2-3, with TRBD1 identical over 9 bases. The CDR3 runs to 14 residues. The J segment lost 4 bases and the V segment lost 2 bases, leaving 4 bases of the junction unmatched. The germline V gene encodes CDR1 SQVTM and CDR2 ANQGSEA. CDR3 bases: TGCAGCGTTGAAAGGGACAGGGCCCCAGATACGCAGTATTTT. The encoded protein is CSVERDRAPDTQYF.

This clone showed up just once. The V call is TRBV11-2, the J call TRBJ1-2; possible D gene TRBD1, 5 bases. CDR1 is SGHAT and CDR2 is FQNNGV in the germline V gene. V lost 0 bases and J lost 5, with 10 bases in between. The CDR3 is made up of 14 amino acids. CDR3 coding DNA: TGTGCCAGCAGCTTAGATGTGCGGGGGTATGGCTACACCTTC. This codes for CASSLDVRGYGYTF.

The V and J genes are TRBV7-9 and TRBJ2-2; no clear D gene. With 2 bases removed from V and 0 bases from J, the gap between germline ends came to 7 bases. This CDR3 has 15 residues. Germline V CDR1 and CDR2: SEHNR, FQNEAQ (reference sequence). The CDR3 nucleotides read TGTGCCAGCAGCTTACAAGGTGCGAACACCGGGGAGCTGTTTTTT. Its protein is CASSLQGANTGELFF.

V and J are TRBV11-2 and TRBJ2-3, with 10 nucleotides matching TRBD1. This CDR3 is 15 amino acids long. Germline CDR1 reads SGHAT; CDR2 reads FQNNGV. The J segment lost 4 bases and the V segment lost 4 bases, leaving 5 bases of the junction unmatched. The CDR3 loop reads CASSSSGQGPDTQYF. CDR3 sequence (DNA): TGTGCCAGCAGCTCCTCGGGACAGGGGCCAGATACGCAGTATTTT.

This clone occurred once. V is TRBV5-4 and J is TRBJ1-1; 8 bases match TRBD1. This CDR3 is built from 16 residues. V shed 4 bases, J shed 2 bases, and the junction held 10 bases outside the gene matches. CDR1 is SGHNT, CDR2 YYREEE, per germline (reference sequence). The CDR3: CASSTLDRGRNTEAFF. The CDR3 nucleotides are TGTGCCAGCAGCACCCTAGACAGGGGCCGAAACACTGAAGCTTTCTTT.

The chain employs TRBV9 and TRBJ1-6; 12 bases map to TRBD1. Trimming at V came to 2 bases and at J to 5 bases, leaving 5 bases not matched to a gene. This CDR3 is built from 17 residues. Per the germline V gene, CDR1 is SGDLS and CDR2 is YYNGEE. This CDR3 is CASSVGGQGADNSPLHF. CDR3 in DNA: TGTGCCAGCAGCGTTGGGGGACAGGGGGCGGATAATTCACCCCTCCACTTT.

The CDR3 DNA reads TGTGCCAGCAGCGTGTCGGACAGGGGAGGCTCCTACGAGCAGTACTTC. Translation gives CASSVSDRGGSYEQYF. The rearrangement uses TRBV9 and TRBJ2-7, with 9 nucleotides matching TRBD1. Trimming took 2 bases from V and 0 from J; bases not matched to a gene: 6. Germline lookup yields CDR1 SGDLS and CDR2 YYNGEE. This CDR3 has 16 residues.

The chain couples TRBV4-1 to TRBJ2-7, with 10 bases lining up with TRBD1. Per the germline V gene, CDR1 is MGHRA and CDR2 is YSYEKL. The CDR3 loop spans 14 amino acids. The V gene end was trimmed by 4 bases and the J gene end by 2 bases; junction bases not matched to a gene: 2. CDR3 region: CASSPGQGAYEQYF. The CDR3 nucleotides are TGCGCCAGCAGCCCCGGACAGGGGGCCTACGAGCAGTACTTC.

J is TRBJ1-6 and V is TRBV6-5; TRBD1 agrees at 7 bases. CDR3 length: 16 residues. Germline CDR1 reads MNHEY; CDR2 reads SVGAGI. The J segment lost 6 bases and the V segment lost 2 bases, leaving 7 bases of the junction unmatched. The CDR3 protein is CASSYTRQGLNSPLHF. The CDR3 DNA is TGTGCCAGCAGTTACACGAGACAGGGCCTTAATTCACCCCTCCACTTT.

V usage is TRBV18 and J usage is TRBJ1-1; TRBD1 matches at 9 bases. CDR1 is KGHSH and CDR2 is LQKENI in the germline V gene. Germline trimming cut 5 bases from V and 5 bases from J; bases unmatched to any gene: 3. The CDR3 length is 13 residues. CDR3 sequence (DNA): TGTGCCAGCTCAAAAGGACAGGGGACTGAAGCTTTCTTT. Translated: CASSKGQGTEAFF. Full variable domain (missing parts from reference TRBV18 and TRBJ1-1): NAGVMQNPRHLVRRRGQEARLRCSPMKGHSHVYWYRQLPEEGLKFMVYLQKENIIDESGMPKERFSAEFPKEGPSILRIQQVVRGDSAAYFCASSKGQGTEAFFGQGTRLTVV.

This clone has just one count. The chain is built from TRBV18 and TRBJ1-3, with no clear D. This CDR3 comprises 16 residues. CDR1 and CDR2 from the germline V gene are KGHSH and LQKENI. The V and J ends lost 2 bases and 0 bases respectively, with 11 bases between them. The CDR3 loop is CASSPGLPSSGNTIYF. CDR3 nucleotide sequence: TGTGCCAGCTCACCAGGACTCCCGAGCTCTGGAAACACCATATATTTT.

The chain carries TRBV30 and TRBJ2-7; 9 nucleotides match TRBD2. V lost 2 bases, J lost 0 bases, and 5 bases stayed unmatched. Looked up from germline, CDR1 is GTSNPN and CDR2 is SVGIG (reference sequence). The CDR3 has 15 residues. The CDR3, as DNA: TGTGCCTGGAGTCAAGCGGGGGGACTCTCCTACGAGCAGTACTTC. This sequence encodes CAWSQAGGLSYEQYF.

The V call is TRBV9, the J call TRBJ1-4, with D possibly TRBD1 on 6 matching bases. Between the trimmed V and J ends, which lost 0 bases and 7 bases, there was a span of 16 bases. CDR1 is SGDLS, CDR2 YYNGEE, per germline. The CDR3 consists of 16 residues. As DNA, the CDR3 is TGTGCCAGCAGCGTAGGGGGGCCCGGGGGCCTTGAAAAACTGTTTTTT. It codes for CASSVGGPGGLEKLFF.

The J gene is TRBJ2-7, the V gene TRBV12-5; 11 bases line up with TRBD1. The J segment lost 4 bases and the V segment lost 2 bases, leaving 4 bases of the junction unmatched. CDR3 size: 15 residues. Germline V gene lookup returns CDR1 LGHNT and CDR2 FRNRAP. CDR3 nucleotides: TGTGCTAGTGGTTTGCGGGACAGGGGGGTATACGAGCAGTACTTC. It specifies CASGLRDRGVYEQYF.

The chain is built from TRBV5-1 and TRBJ2-1; possible D gene TRBD2, 5 bases. Germline-derived CDR1 and CDR2 are SGHRS and YFSETQ. This CDR3 comprises 16 residues. Trimming removed 1 base from V and 0 bases from J, with 11 bases in between. The CDR3 sequence: CASSLLAGSSYNEQFF. In DNA, the CDR3 is TGCGCCAGCAGCTTGCTGGCGGGTAGCTCCTACAATGAGCAGTTCTTC.

This chain links TRBV19 with TRBJ1-1; 8 nucleotides match TRBD1. The germline V gene encodes CDR1 LNHDA and CDR2 SQIVND (reference sequence). The CDR3 length is 15 residues. The V gene end was trimmed by 7 bases and the J gene end by 0 bases; junction bases not matched to a gene: 7. As DNA, the CDR3 is TGTGCCAGTAAGAGGCAGGGGGCTATGAACACTGAAGCTTTCTTT. Protein product: CASKRQGAMNTEAFF. Using reference TRBV19 and TRBJ1-1 for the parts outside the CDR3, the full variable domain is DGGITQSPKYLFRKEGQNVTLSCEQNLNHDAMYWYRQDPGQGLRLIYYSQIVNDFQKGDIAEGYSVSREKKESFPLTVTSAQKNPTAFYLCASKRQGAMNTEAFFGQGTRLTVV.

The genes are TRBV5-1 and TRBJ2-3, with 12 positions matching TRBD2. This CDR3 has 16 amino acids. CDR1 and CDR2 (germline): SGHRS, YFSETQ. V lost 6 bases, J lost 3 bases, and 8 bases stayed unmatched. The CDR3: CASTAFGTSGTDTQYF. The CDR3 DNA reads as TGCGCCAGCACAGCCTTCGGGACTAGCGGGACAGATACGCAGTATTTT.

The chain recombines TRBV7-9 with TRBJ2-7; D may be TRBD1 (5 bases). Trimming shortened V by 2 bases and J by 4 bases, and 21 bases separated the two germline ends. The CDR3 is made up of 17 amino acids. Germline CDR1 and CDR2: SEHNR and FQNEAQ (reference sequence). The CDR3 loop is CASSLTQDSLTTYEQYF. CDR3 DNA sequence: TGTGCCAGCAGCTTAACCCAAGACAGTTTGACGACTTACGAGCAGTACTTC.

The V call is TRBV30, the J call TRBJ1-6, with a weak D call TRBD1 (6 bases). The CDR3 runs 13 residues. Trimming left V 2 bases short and J 9 bases short, with 11 bases between. Germline CDR1 GTSNPN, CDR2 SVGIG (reference sequence). CDR3 nucleotide sequence: TGTGCCTGGAGTAAAGGGGGTACTTCACCCCTCCACTTT. Protein: CAWSKGGTSPLHF.

The CDR3 loop reads CASSFGGGLEKLFF. DNA of the CDR3: TGTGCCAGCAGCTTCGGGGGGGGCCTTGAAAAACTGTTTTTT. The V call is TRBV7-2, the J call TRBJ1-4, with D perhaps matching TRBD1 (6 bases). Trimming stripped 3 bases from V and 7 bases from J, with 12 bases between. The CDR3 is 14 residues long. Germline values: CDR1 SGHTA, CDR2 FQGNSA.

This sequence joins TRBV7-9 and TRBJ1-1; 7 bases line up with TRBD1. Germline lookup yields CDR1 SEHNR and CDR2 FQNEAQ (reference sequence). This CDR3 has 13 residues. J was trimmed by 7 bases and V by 3 bases; bases with no gene match: 5. CDR3 sequence: CASSLNRDSEAFF. For the CDR3, the DNA is TGTGCCAGCAGCTTGAACAGGGACAGTGAAGCTTTCTTT. The full variable domain, with the rest looked up from reference TRBV7-9 and TRBJ1-1, is DTGVSQNPRHKITKRGQNVTFRCDPISEHNRLYWYRQTLGQGPEFLTYFQNEAQLEKSRLLSDRFSAERPKGSFSTLEIQRTEQGDSAMYLCASSLNRDSEAFFGQGTRLTVV.

The rearrangement uses TRBV6-5 and TRBJ1-5; TRBD1 matches 7 bases. Germline CDR1 MNHEY, CDR2 SVGAGI. Trimming cost V 2 bases and J 2 bases; bases outside gene matches: 3. This CDR3 has 15 residues. CDR3 sequence: CASSYRQGGNQPQHF. The CDR3 nucleotides are TGTGCCAGCAGTTACCGACAGGGAGGCAATCAGCCCCAGCATTTT.

The chain combines TRBV7-2 with TRBJ2-6; D uncertain. The CDR3 consists of 15 residues. Germline assignment: CDR1 SGHTA and CDR2 FQGNSA. Trimming cost V 4 bases and J 1 base, with 8 bases left between them. This CDR3 reads CASSSLPSGANVLTF. The CDR3 DNA sequence: TGTGCCAGCAGCTCCCTACCATCTGGGGCCAACGTCCTGACTTTC.

This chain links TRBV6-1 with TRBJ2-5; TRBD2 is a possible D gene (6 bases). Germline loops: CDR1 MNHNS, CDR2 SASEGT. Deletions cut 7 bases from V and 5 bases from J, with 17 bases between. The CDR3 spans 14 residues. The CDR3 is CASNPLEGAETQYF. The CDR3 DNA is TGTGCCAGCAACCCATTGGAGGGAGCCGAGACCCAGTACTTC.

The CDR3 loop reads CASSQVNVRETQYF. CDR3 nucleotides: TGTGCCAGCAGCCAAGTTAATGTGCGGGAGACCCAGTACTTC. This chain joins TRBV14 and TRBJ2-5; D is ambiguous. The CDR3 runs 14 residues. The germline V gene encodes CDR1 SGHDN and CDR2 FVKESK. Deletions cut 1 base from V and 5 bases from J, with 11 bases between.

The rearrangement links TRBV28 to TRBJ1-1, with a possible D match to TRBD1 (6 bases). Germline assignment: CDR1 MDHEN and CDR2 SYDVKM. The CDR3 extends over 14 amino acids. V dropped 5 bases and J dropped 0 bases, with 10 bases sitting between them. This chain's CDR3 is CASSPGQLNTEAFF. The CDR3 nucleotides are TGTGCCAGCAGTCCAGGACAGCTGAACACTGAAGCTTTCTTT.

V and J are TRBV28 and TRBJ2-7; tentative D call: TRBD2 (6 bases). Trimming cost V 3 bases and J 2 bases, with 8 bases left between them. This CDR3 comprises 13 residues. The V gene's germline CDR1 is MDHEN and CDR2 SYDVKM. CDR3 region: CASSLGTPYEQYF. In DNA, the CDR3 is TGTGCCAGCAGTTTGGGGACTCCCTACGAGCAGTACTTC. Using reference TRBV28 and TRBJ2-7 for the parts outside the CDR3, the full variable domain is DVKVTQSSRYLVKRTGEKVFLECVQDMDHENMFWYRQDPGLGLRLIYFSYDVKMKEKGDIPEGYSVSREKKERFSLILESASTNQTSMYLCASSLGTPYEQYFGPGTRLTVT.

The genes are TRBV9 and TRBJ2-7; D gene unclear. The V gene lost 0 bases and the J gene lost 5 bases, with 12 bases spanning the gap. Germline lookup yields CDR1 SGDLS and CDR2 YYNGEE. The CDR3 consists of 14 residues. The CDR3 sequence is CASSVGQGSHEQYF. CDR3 coding DNA: TGTGCCAGCAGCGTAGGTCAAGGGTCCCACGAGCAGTACTTC.